This TCR beta chain was sequenced for a study of tumor and adjacent non-tumor tissue in lung cancer. Regarding the study as a whole: Tumor tissue had significantly higher TCR diversity than normal lung. Patients with more diverse tumor TCRs had worse survival.

Germline CDR1 DFQATT, CDR2 SNEGSKA (reference sequence). The CDR3 sequence is 14 residues long. Trimming left V 4 bases short and J 8 bases short, with 18 bases between. At least ten counts were recorded for this clonotype. The antigen remains undetermined. The library came from three nested PCR rounds adapted from ARM-PCR protocols. One entry per CDR3 protein results from TCRdb running MiXCR on the multiplex PCR reads. This table holds more than 120,000 distinct CDR3 sequences, approximately 66% found once. RNA was extracted from bulk tissue without any cell sorting. This chain connects TRBV20-1 to TRBJ2-1; D not resolved. The sample comprised lung tumor tissue. This receptor was identified in a man aged 55 to 70 with small cell lung cancer. CDR3 protein: CSANPLARQDEQFF. In DNA form, the CDR3 reads TGCAGTGCTAACCCTCTGGCCAGACAAGATGAGCAGTTCTTC.